This T cell receptor (beta chain) comes out of a study of HIV-infected patients and healthy controls. Whole-study findings and limits: HIV-infected patients shared fewer CDR3 sequences between individuals than healthy controls. HIV+ repertoires were severely depleted of MAIT alpha-chain CDR3s, unlike healthy controls.

Alpha and beta constant-region primers primed reverse transcription of 400 to 650 ng RNA. Separate chain-specific third strand synthesis with multiplexing indices produced the alpha and beta libraries. After a brief PCR adding P5, P7 and a second index, approximately 21 amplification cycles followed. TCRdb itself ran the 5' RACE reads through MiXCR, one entry per CDR3 protein. The table has about 18,000 distinct CDR3 sequences, 9% to 15% seen once. CDR1 is LGHNA and CDR2 is YNFKEQ in the germline V gene. This CDR3 is 17 amino acids long. V lost 0 bases to trimming and J lost 0 bases, with 11 bases between them. This clonotype appeared many times. Its antigen is unidentified. All unsorted peripheral T cells were captured because whole blood was used without fractionation. The RNA source was a roughly 2.5 ml peripheral blood draw.

This TCR was sampled from an adult in good health. The V and J genes are TRBV4-2 and TRBJ1-4, with a possible D match to TRBD1 (5 bases). The sequencing sample was made of blood. The CDR3: CASSQDGRVATNEKLFF. The CDR3 region has the DNA TGTGCCAGCAGCCAAGACGGCAGGGTGGCAACTAATGAAAAACTGTTTTTT.